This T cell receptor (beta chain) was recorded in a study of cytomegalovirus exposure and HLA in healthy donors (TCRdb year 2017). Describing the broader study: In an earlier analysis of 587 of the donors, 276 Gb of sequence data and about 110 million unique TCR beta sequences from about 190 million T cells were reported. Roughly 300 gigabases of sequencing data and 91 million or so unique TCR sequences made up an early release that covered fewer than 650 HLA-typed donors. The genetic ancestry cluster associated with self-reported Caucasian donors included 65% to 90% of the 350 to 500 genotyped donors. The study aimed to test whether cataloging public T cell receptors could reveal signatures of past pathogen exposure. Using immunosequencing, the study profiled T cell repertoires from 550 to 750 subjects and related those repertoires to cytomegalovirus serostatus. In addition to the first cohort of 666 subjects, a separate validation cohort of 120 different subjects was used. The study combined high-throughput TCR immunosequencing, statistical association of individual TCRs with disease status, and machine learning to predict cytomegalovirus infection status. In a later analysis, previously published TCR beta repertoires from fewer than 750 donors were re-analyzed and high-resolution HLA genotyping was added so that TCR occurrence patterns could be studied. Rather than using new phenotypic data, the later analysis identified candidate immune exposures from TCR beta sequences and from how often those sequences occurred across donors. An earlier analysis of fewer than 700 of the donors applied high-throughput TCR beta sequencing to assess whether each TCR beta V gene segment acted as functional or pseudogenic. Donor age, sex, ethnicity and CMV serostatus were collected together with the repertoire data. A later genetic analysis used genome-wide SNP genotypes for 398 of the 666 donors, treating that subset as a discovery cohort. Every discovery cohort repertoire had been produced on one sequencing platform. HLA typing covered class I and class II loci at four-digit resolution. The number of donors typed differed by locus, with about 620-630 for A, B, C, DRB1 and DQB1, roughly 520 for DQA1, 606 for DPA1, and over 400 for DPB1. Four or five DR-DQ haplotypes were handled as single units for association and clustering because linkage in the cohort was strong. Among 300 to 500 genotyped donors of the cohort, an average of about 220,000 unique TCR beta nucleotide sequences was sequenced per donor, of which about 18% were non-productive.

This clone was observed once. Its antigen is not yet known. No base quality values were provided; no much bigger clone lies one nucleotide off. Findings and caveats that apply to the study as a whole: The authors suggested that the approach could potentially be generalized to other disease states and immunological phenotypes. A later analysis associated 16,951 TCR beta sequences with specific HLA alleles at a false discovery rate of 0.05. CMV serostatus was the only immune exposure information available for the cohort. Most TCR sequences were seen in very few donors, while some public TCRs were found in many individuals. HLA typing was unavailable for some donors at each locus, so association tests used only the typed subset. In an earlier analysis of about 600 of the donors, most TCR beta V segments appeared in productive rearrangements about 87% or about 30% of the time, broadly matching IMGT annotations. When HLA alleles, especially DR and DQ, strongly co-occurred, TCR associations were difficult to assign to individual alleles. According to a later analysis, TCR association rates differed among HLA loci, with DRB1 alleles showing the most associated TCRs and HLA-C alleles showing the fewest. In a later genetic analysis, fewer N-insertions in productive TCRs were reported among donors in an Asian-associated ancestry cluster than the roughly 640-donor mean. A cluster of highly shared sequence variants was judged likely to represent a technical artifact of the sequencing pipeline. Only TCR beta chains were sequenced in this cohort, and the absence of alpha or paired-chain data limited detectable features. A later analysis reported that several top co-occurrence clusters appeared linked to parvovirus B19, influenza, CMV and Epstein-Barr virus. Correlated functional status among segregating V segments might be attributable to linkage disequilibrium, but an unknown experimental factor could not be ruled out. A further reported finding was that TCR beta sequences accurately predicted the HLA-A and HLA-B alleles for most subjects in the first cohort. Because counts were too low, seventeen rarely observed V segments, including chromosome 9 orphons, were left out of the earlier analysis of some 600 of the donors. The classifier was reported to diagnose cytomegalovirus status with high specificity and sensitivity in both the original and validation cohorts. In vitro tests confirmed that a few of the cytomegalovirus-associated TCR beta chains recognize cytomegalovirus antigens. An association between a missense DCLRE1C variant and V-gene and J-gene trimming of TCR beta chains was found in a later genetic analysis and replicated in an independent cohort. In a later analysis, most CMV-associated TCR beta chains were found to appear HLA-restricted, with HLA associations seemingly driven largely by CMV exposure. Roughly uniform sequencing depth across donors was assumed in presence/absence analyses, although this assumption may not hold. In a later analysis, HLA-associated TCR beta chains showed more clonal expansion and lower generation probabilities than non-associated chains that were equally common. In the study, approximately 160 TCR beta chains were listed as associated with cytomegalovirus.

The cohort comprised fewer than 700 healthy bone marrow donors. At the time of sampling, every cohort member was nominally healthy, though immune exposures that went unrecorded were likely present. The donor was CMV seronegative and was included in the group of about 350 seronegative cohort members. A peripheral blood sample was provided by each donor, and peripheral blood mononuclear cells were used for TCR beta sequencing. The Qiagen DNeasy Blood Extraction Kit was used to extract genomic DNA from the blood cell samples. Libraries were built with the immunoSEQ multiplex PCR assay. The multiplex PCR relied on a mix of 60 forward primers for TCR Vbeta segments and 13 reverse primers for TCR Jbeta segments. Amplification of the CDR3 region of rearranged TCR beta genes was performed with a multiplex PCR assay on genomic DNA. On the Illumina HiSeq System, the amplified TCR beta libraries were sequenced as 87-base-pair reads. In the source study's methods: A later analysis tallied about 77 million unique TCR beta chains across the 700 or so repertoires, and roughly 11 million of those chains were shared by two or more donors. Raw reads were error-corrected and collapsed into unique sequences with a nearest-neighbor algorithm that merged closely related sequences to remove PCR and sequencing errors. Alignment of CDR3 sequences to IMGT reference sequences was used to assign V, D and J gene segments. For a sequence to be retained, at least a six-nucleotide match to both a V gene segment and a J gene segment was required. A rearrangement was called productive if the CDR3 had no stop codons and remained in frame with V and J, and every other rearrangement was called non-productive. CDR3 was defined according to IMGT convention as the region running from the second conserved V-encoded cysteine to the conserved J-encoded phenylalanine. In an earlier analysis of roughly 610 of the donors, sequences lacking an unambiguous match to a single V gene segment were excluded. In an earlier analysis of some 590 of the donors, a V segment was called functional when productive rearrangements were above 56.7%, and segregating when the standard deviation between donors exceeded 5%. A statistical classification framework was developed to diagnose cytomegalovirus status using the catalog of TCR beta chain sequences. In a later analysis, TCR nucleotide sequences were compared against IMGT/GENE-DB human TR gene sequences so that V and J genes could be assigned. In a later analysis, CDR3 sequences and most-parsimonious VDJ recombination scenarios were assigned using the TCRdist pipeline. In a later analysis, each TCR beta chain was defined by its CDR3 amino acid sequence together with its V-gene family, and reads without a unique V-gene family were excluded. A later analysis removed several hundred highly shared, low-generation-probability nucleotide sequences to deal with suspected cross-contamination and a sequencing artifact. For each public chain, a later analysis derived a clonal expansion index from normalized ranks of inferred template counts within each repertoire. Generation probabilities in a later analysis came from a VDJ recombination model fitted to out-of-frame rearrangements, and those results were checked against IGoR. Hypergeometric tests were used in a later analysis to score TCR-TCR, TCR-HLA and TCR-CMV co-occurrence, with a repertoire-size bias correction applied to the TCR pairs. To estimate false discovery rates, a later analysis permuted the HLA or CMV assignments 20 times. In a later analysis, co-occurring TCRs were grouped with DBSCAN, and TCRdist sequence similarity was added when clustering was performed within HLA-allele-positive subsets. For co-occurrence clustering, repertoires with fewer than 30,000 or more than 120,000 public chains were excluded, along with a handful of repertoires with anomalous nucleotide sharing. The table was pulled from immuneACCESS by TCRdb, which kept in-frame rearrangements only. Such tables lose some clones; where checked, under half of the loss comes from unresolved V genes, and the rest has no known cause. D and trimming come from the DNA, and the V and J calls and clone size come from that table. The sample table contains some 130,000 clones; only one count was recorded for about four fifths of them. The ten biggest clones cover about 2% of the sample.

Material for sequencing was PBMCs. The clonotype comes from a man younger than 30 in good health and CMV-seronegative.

The DNA sequence is TGTGCCAGCAGGGGCGGGACTAGCGGTTACAATGAGCAGTTCTTC. This encodes CASRGGTSGYNEQFF. The V and J segments used are TRBV2 and TRBJ2-1; 11 central bases correspond to TRBD2. Looking up the germline V gene yields CDR1 SNHLY and CDR2 FYNNEI. Trimming takes 6 bases off V and 4 bases off J; junction bases not matched to a gene: 5. The cysteine opens and the phenylalanine closes a CDR3 of 15 amino acids. The DNA shown is the 45-base CDR3, in frame from base 1.